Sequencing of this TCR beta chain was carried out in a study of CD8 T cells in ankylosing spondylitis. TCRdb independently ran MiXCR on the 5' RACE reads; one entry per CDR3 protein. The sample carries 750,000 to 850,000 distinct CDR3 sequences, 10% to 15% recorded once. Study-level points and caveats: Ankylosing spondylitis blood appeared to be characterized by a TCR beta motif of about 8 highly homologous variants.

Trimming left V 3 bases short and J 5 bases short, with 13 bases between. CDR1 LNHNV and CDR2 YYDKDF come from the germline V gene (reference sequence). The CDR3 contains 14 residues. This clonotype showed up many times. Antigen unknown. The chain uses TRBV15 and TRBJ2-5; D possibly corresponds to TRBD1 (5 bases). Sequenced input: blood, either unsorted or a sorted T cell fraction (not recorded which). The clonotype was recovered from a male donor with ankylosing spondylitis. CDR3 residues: CATSSQQAWETQYF. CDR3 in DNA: TGTGCCACCAGCAGCCAACAGGCTTGGGAGACCCAGTACTTC.